One and the same sample provided the 10 T cell receptor beta chains below, sequenced in a study of control samples from healthy donors and cancer patients. Using immunoSEQ multiplex PCR, the repertoire was profiled, and TCRdb retains in-frame clones only, with some absent. This sample yields about 150,000 clones, of which 80% to 90% are seen a single time; roughly 1.7% belongs to the top ten. Sequences were obtained from blood. The origin of the receptors is a man between 18 and 29 years old in good health.

The chain recombines TRBV10-3 with TRBJ1-6; D is possibly TRBD1 (5 bases). This CDR3 has 14 residues. Germline V CDR1 and CDR2: ENHRY, SYGVKD. The V end lost 3 bases, the J end lost 7 bases, and 10 bases lay between the germline ends. The CDR3 loop reads CAISEGRVNSPLHF. As DNA, the CDR3 is TGTGCCATCAGTGAAGGCAGGGTCAATTCACCCCTCCACTTT.

The rearrangement uses TRBV25-1 and TRBJ1-2; D possibly corresponds to TRBD1 (5 bases). Trimming removed 2 bases at V and 8 bases at J, with 12 bases between. The CDR3 totals 13 residues. Germline-derived CDR1 and CDR2 are MGHDK and SYGVNS. The CDR3 nucleotides read TGTGCCAGCAGTGAAGACGGGGGAGGCGGCTACACCTTC. It is translated as CASSEDGGGGYTF.

CDR3 coding DNA: TGTGCCAGCAGACGCGAGGGGGGCTTCAATCAGCCCCAGCATTTT. It codes for CASRREGGFNQPQHF. The V and J genes are TRBV2 and TRBJ1-5; D is perhaps TRBD1 (6 bases). The V gene lost 6 bases and the J gene lost 3 bases, with 15 bases spanning the gap. CDR1 is SNHLY and CDR2 is FYNNEI in the germline V gene. This CDR3 comprises 15 residues.

This clone was detected only a few times. The chain combines TRBV30 with TRBJ1-3; 7 positions agree with TRBD1. Germline V lookup: CDR1 GTSNPN, CDR2 SVGIG (reference sequence). The CDR3 is 15 residues long. V lost 5 bases to trimming and J lost 0 bases; unmatched junction nucleotides: 7. The CDR3 here is CAWAGQVISGNTIYF. In DNA, the CDR3 is TGTGCCTGGGCCGGACAGGTAATCTCTGGAAACACCATATATTTT.

V usage is TRBV5-3 and J usage is TRBJ1-5; D not resolved. TRBV5-3 is known as an ORF, though its function is uncertain. CDR3 length: 16 amino acids. The V gene lost 0 bases and the J gene lost 0 bases, with 10 bases spanning the gap. The CDR3 DNA reads TGTGCCAGAAGCTTGGCGGTCCGTCATAGCAATCAGCCCCAGCATTTT. Protein sequence: CARSLAVRHSNQPQHF.

V usage is TRBV19 and J usage is TRBJ1-1; the D is unclear. The germline V gene encodes CDR1 LNHDA and CDR2 SQIVND (reference sequence). V gave up 3 bases and J gave up 1 base, with 6 bases separating them. This CDR3 region has 13 residues. The CDR3 region is CASSIAQNTEAFF. For the CDR3, the DNA is TGTGCCAGTAGTATTGCACAGAACACTGAAGCTTTCTTT.

The rearrangement joins TRBV5-1 to TRBJ1-1, with a possible D match to TRBD1 (5 bases). Trimming pared 1 base from V and 0 bases from J, leaving 7 bases between. Germline lookup yields CDR1 SGHRS and CDR2 YFSETQ. The CDR3 covers 14 residues. The DNA of the CDR3 is TGCGCCAGCAGCTTGTACAGGATGAACACTGAAGCTTTCTTT. Translated: CASSLYRMNTEAFF.

The chain links TRBV5-6 to TRBJ2-5; no firm D call. There are 10 residues in the CDR3. Germline V gene lookup returns CDR1 SGHDT and CDR2 YYEEEE. V gave up 0 bases and J gave up 7 bases, with 1 base separating them. CDR3 DNA sequence: TGTGCCAGCAGCTTGGGGACCCAGTACTTC. Translated, it gives CASSLGTQYF.

Details on this clone: This CDR3 is also generated by other DNA sequences in the sample. The CDR3 DNA sequence: TGTGCCAGCAGCTTAGGCGGGAACACTGAAGCTTTCTTT. This encodes CASSLGGNTEAFF. The chain carries TRBV11-3 and TRBJ1-1; D is undetermined. Trimming left V 1 base short and J 1 base short, with 4 bases between. This CDR3 has 13 residues. From germline, CDR1 is SGHNT and CDR2 YENEEA.

This rearrangement joins TRBV5-4 to TRBJ1-2; weak D call: TRBD1 (6 bases). This CDR3 contains 14 residues. V lost 1 base and J 1 base, leaving 8 bases between the germline ends. Per the germline V gene, CDR1 is SGHNT and CDR2 is YYREEE (reference sequence). CDR3 sequence reads: CASSLRGFNYGYTF. Here the CDR3 DNA reads TGTGCCAGCAGCTTGAGGGGGTTTAACTATGGCTACACCTTC.